The 15 T cell receptor beta chains presented below share a single source sample, sequenced in a study of T and B cells in COVID-19 patients. TRB rearrangements were amplified by multiplex PCR with BIOMED2 TRB-A/B primers. Via MiXCR, TCRdb re-called the multiplex PCR reads, giving one row per CDR3 protein. The sample contains 20,000 or so distinct CDR3 sequences, approximately 29% of which appear only once. TRB was amplified from roughly 250-500 ng of blood genomic DNA. The sequencing input was blood. Every receptor here comes from a human donor who had recovered from COVID-19.

This clonotype was observed at least ten times. The rearrangement joins TRBV6-5 to TRBJ2-7; 8 positions agree with TRBD1. Germline loops: CDR1 MNHEY, CDR2 SVGAGI. J was trimmed by 6 bases and V by 0 bases; bases with no gene match: 7. This CDR3 spans 15 amino acids. The CDR3 loop reads CASSYSMTGAGEQYF. In DNA form, the CDR3 reads TGTGCCAGCAGTTACTCGATGACAGGGGCGGGCGAGCAGTACTTC.

Sample share makes this clonotype medium-sized. This chain connects TRBV19 to TRBJ2-7; 7 bases map to TRBD1. This CDR3 comprises 14 residues. V lost 3 bases to trimming and J lost 2 bases; unmatched junction nucleotides: 4. The V gene's germline CDR1 is LNHDA and CDR2 SQIVND (reference sequence). CDR3 region: CASSIRDSAYEQYF. CDR3 nucleotide sequence: TGTGCCAGTAGTATCCGGGACAGCGCCTACGAGCAGTACTTC.

V is TRBV20-1 and J is TRBJ2-7, with TRBD2 identical over 10 bases. V lost 6 bases to trimming and J lost 3 bases; unmatched junction nucleotides: 14. The V gene's germline CDR1 is DFQATT and CDR2 SNEGSKA (reference sequence). The CDR3 totals 16 residues. The CDR3 sequence is CSAKKEIAGGYYEQYF. The CDR3 DNA is TGCAGTGCGAAAAAGGAAATAGCGGGAGGTTACTACGAGCAGTACTTC.

This clonotype was seen only a few times. The CDR3 spells CASSSALSVSTDTQYF. The CDR3, as DNA: TGTGCCAGCAGTTCCGCCTTATCAGTTAGCACAGATACGCAGTATTTT. V usage is TRBV6-5 and J usage is TRBJ2-3; D unclear. Looked up from germline, CDR1 is MNHEY and CDR2 is SVGAGI. V lost 4 bases to trimming and J lost 0 bases, with 14 bases between them. The CDR3 runs 16 residues.

This clonotype came up a few times. The J gene is TRBJ2-5, the V gene TRBV6-5; D may correspond to TRBD1 or TRBD2 (5 bases each). V shed 6 bases and J shed 3 bases, with 17 bases lying between them. Germline V gives CDR1 MNHEY, CDR2 SVGAGI. CDR3 size: 15 residues. In DNA form, the CDR3 reads TGTGCCAGCAGCTTGGCGGCAGGGACGGAAGAGACCCAGTACTTC. Translating gives CASSLAAGTEETQYF.

By share of the sample, this clonotype is medium-sized. The CDR3 region is CASSSSRGGADTQYF. As DNA, the CDR3 is TGTGCCAGTAGTAGCTCCAGGGGGGGCGCAGATACGCAGTATTTT. V gene TRBV19 combines with J gene TRBJ2-3; D possibly matches TRBD1 or TRBD2 (7 bases each). The CDR3 has 15 residues. From germline, CDR1 is LNHDA and CDR2 SQIVND (reference sequence). With 4 bases removed from V and 4 bases from J, the gap between germline ends came to 15 bases. Together with reference TRBV19 and TRBJ2-3, the CDR3 gives the full variable domain: DGGITQSPKYLFRKEGQNVTLSCEQNLNHDAMYWYRQDPGQGLRLIYYSQIVNDFQKGDIAEGYSVSREKKESFPLTVTSAQKNPTAFYLCASSSSRGGADTQYFGPGTRLTVL.

This clonotype was counted a few times. The V gene is TRBV27, the J gene TRBJ1-5, with D perhaps matching TRBD1 (5 bases). The CDR3 covers 14 residues. Between the trimmed V and J ends, which lost 2 bases and 8 bases, there was a span of 13 bases. CDR1 is MNHEY, CDR2 SMNVEV, per germline (reference sequence). CDR3 sequence: CASSLVGGWEPQHF. For the CDR3, the DNA is TGTGCCAGCAGTTTAGTGGGGGGTTGGGAGCCCCAGCATTTT.

The chain carries TRBV6-5 and TRBJ2-3; the match to TRBD2 covers 11 bases. J lost 5 bases, V lost 5 bases, and 6 bases had no gene match. In germline, CDR1 is MNHEY, CDR2 SVGAGI. The CDR3 spans 15 residues. CDR3 region: CASSVSTSGVDTQYF. CDR3 nucleotide sequence: TGTGCCAGCAGTGTCTCGACTAGCGGGGTAGATACGCAGTATTTT.

This clonotype turned up a few times. The gene calls are TRBV12-3 or TRBV12-4 and TRBJ2-2; 8 nucleotides line up with TRBD2. Trimming took 3 bases from V and 6 from J; bases not matched to a gene: 3. The CDR3 runs to 14 residues. This chain's CDR3 is CASSFGGDAGELFF. The CDR3 DNA sequence: TGTGCCAGCAGTTTCGGGGGGGATGCCGGGGAGCTGTTTTTT.

The V call is TRBV29-1, the J call TRBJ2-2, with D perhaps matching TRBD2 (6 bases). This CDR3 comprises 15 residues. The V and J ends lost 4 bases and 3 bases respectively, with 15 bases between them. Germline V CDR1 and CDR2: SQVTM, ANQGSEA. The CDR3 sequence: CSVAGGARYTGELFF. The CDR3 nucleotides read TGCAGCGTTGCGGGCGGGGCGAGGTACACCGGGGAGCTGTTTTTT.

The V and J genes are TRBV27 and TRBJ2-3; 8 bases align to TRBD1. The germline V gene has CDR1 MNHEY and CDR2 SMNVEV (reference sequence). Trimming cost V 5 bases and J 2 bases; bases outside gene matches: 6. The CDR3 runs to 15 residues. CDR3 nucleotides: TGTGCCAGCAGTCCGTGGGACAGGCTCACAGATACGCAGTATTTT. This gives the protein CASSPWDRLTDTQYF.

V is TRBV5-6 and J is TRBJ2-2; 9 nucleotides align to TRBD1. From germline, CDR1 is SGHDT and CDR2 YYEEEE. There are 16 residues in the CDR3. J was trimmed by 8 bases and V by 5 bases; bases with no gene match: 13. In DNA, the CDR3 is TGTGCCAGCAGTTACAGGGGGCGGATAGGTTCTGGGGAGCTGTTTTTT. It translates to CASSYRGRIGSGELFF.

At least ten counts were recorded for this clonotype. The chain's CDR3 is CASSLNRGRAVGELFF. The CDR3 DNA is TGTGCCAGCAGCTTGAATCGCGGGAGGGCCGTCGGGGAGCTGTTTTTT. This chain joins TRBV5-6 and TRBJ2-2, with 9 bases that match TRBD2. Per germline, CDR1 SGHDT and CDR2 YYEEEE. CDR3 size: 16 residues. V gave up 1 base and J gave up 7 bases; unmatched junction bases: 8. Filled out from reference TRBV5-6 and TRBJ2-2, the complete variable domain reads DAGVTQSPTHLIKTRGQQVTLRCSPKSGHDTVSWYQQALGQGPQFIFQYYEEEERQRGNFPDRFSGHQFPNYSSELNVNALLLGDSALYLCASSLNRGRAVGELFFGEGSRLTVL.

The V and J genes are TRBV7-9 and TRBJ2-3, with D possibly matching TRBD2 (5 bases). Trimming took off 3 bases at V and 2 bases at J, with 9 bases between the two ends. Germline values: CDR1 SEHNR, CDR2 FQNEAQ (reference sequence). The CDR3 spans 14 residues. CDR3 nucleotide sequence: TGTGCCAGCAGCTTGGACGGGGACACAGATACGCAGTATTTT. Protein sequence: CASSLDGDTDTQYF.

Of note for this clonotype: An end of the junction differs from the germline gene, which may be a read error. This rearrangement joins TRBV12-3 or TRBV12-4 to TRBJ2-1; no clear D gene. The CDR3 extends over 11 amino acids. CDR3 nucleotide sequence: TGTGCCAGCAGCTTAGGCAATGAGCAGTTCTTC. This gives the protein CASSLGNEQFF.